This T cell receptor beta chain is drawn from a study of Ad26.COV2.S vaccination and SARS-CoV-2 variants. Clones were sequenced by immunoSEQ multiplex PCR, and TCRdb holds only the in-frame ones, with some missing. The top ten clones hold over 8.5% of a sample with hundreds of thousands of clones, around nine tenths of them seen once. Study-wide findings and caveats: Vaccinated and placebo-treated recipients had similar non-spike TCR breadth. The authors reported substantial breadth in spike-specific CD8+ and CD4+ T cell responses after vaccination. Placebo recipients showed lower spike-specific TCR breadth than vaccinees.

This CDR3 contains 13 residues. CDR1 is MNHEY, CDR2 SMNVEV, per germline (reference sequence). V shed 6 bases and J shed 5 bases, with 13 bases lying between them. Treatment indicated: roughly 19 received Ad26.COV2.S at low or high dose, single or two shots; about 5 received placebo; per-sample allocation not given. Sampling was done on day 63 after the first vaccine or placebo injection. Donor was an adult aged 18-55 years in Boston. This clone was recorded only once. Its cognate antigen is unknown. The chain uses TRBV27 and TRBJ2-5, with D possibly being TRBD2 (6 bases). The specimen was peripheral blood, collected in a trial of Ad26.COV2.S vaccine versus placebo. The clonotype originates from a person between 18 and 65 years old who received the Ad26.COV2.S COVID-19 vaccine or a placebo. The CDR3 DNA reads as TGTGCCAGCAGCCAAGGACTACTGGAGACCCAGTACTTC. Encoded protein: CASSQGLLETQYF.